The entry below describes one T cell receptor (beta chain). Germline CDR1 and CDR2: MRHNA and SNTAGT. This CDR3 is built from 16 residues. Trimming shortened V by 2 bases and J by 3 bases, and 13 bases separated the two germline ends. The data were taken from a study of blood T cell repertoires in COVID-19. The overall study: The United States, Italy and Spain supplied acute and convalescent COVID-19 samples. PBMCs, B-cell-depleted T cells, or T cells provided the cDNA or gDNA that made up the material.

In the source study's methods: Scientists estimated how many nucleated cells there were by amplifying reference gene primers. TCRdb's copy holds only in-frame clones and misses some; the assay was immunoSEQ multiplex PCR. V and J calls and clone size are those listed in that table; D and trimming were worked out from the DNA. The profile shows 60,000 to 70,000 clones, roughly 84% of them singletons. The chain carries TRBV6-4 and TRBJ2-2, with a possible D match to TRBD1 (6 bases). Sequencing was done on a sample of peripheral blood. This TCR was recovered from a man aged 50-60 years with active COVID-19. For the CDR3, the DNA is TGTGCCAGCAGTGACACTGACAGGTGGGACACCGGGGAGCTGTTTTTT. As protein: CASSDTDRWDTGELFF.